Reported below is one T cell receptor beta chain. What it recognizes is unknown. The data stem from a study of T cells in tuberculosis. Study-wide results and limits: Selection depended on which cryopreserved specimens were available. Classification accuracy was 87% (AUROC more than 0.8) with the GMM-specific repertoire.

Documented time point: new active TB diagnosis, blood taken before or within 7 days of starting treatment. Tuberculosis was confirmed by positive sputum smear and/or M. tuberculosis culture. Each donor contributed approximately 100,000 T cells on average, unsorted. The table came from immunoSEQ multiplex PCR; TCRdb's copy has only in-frame clones and leaves some out. This table has 20,000 to 25,000 clones, around 82% appearing once. The input for sequencing was PBMCs, taken at tuberculosis diagnosis. This TCR was recovered from an adult with tuberculosis.

DNA for the CDR3: TGTGCCAGCAGTTACTCCGGGACAGACACTGAAGCTTTCTTT. This sequence encodes CASSYSGTDTEAFF. The J gene is TRBJ1-1, the V gene TRBV6-6; TRBD1 agrees at 7 bases. Germline V gene data show CDR1 as MNHNY and CDR2 as SVGAGI (reference sequence). The trim removed 0 bases at V and 3 bases at J, leaving 1 base unmatched. The length of the CDR3 is 14 residues.